This T cell receptor (beta chain) is from a study of graft-versus-host responses after intestinal transplantation. On the study more broadly: Every one of the recipients received anti-thymocyte globulin induction and afterwards took tacrolimus and steroids for three to four years.

The V gene lost 6 bases and the J gene lost 7 bases, with 12 bases spanning the gap. In germline, CDR1 is LNHDA, CDR2 SQIVND (reference sequence). The CDR3 is made up of 12 amino acids. Some clones are missing from TCRdb's copy, which holds only in-frame ones; the method was immunoSEQ multiplex PCR. The table includes tens of thousands of clones, about 92% detected once. This chain connects TRBV19 to TRBJ1-1; maybe TRBD1 (5 bases). This TCR derives from a human patient who received an intestinal transplant, so some T cells may come from the graft donor. Sequences were derived from PBMCs, sampled 98 days after intestinal transplantation. The CDR3 spells CASSTTGHEAFF. CDR3 coding DNA: TGTGCCAGTAGCACTACAGGCCATGAAGCTTTCTTT.